This is a list of T cell receptor beta chains from one sample in a study of cytomegalovirus exposure and HLA in healthy donors. Data came from immunoSEQ multiplex PCR; TCRdb stores just in-frame clones and leaves some out. This table has about 98,000 clones, about 81% appearing once. The sequenced material came from PBMCs. Receptors were obtained from a man in his forties in good health and CMV-seronegative. CDR3s include the opening cysteine and the closing phenylalanine or tryptophan. D genes are given only for firm matches. Some rows have no size entry. The others give once, few or many, or a class for an expanded clone.

clone_size: .
v_call: TRBV7-6
j_call: TRBJ1-1
cdr3_length: 15
d_call: .
cdr3_nt: TGTGCCAGCAGCTTAGAAGGGGATGCCGGCACTGAAGCTTTCTTT
cdr3_aa: CASSLEGDAGTEAFF

clone_size: .
v_call: TRBV2
j_call: TRBJ1-5
cdr3_length: 15
d_call: .
cdr3_nt: TGTGCCAGCAGTCCTGGACAGTATAGCAATCAGCCCCAGCATTTT
cdr3_aa: CASSPGQYSNQPQHF

clone_size: few
v_call: TRBV27
j_call: TRBJ2-1
cdr3_length: 15
d_call: .
cdr3_nt: TGTGCCAGCAGTTTTCTTCCAACTTTGGACAATGAGCAGTTCTTC
cdr3_aa: CASSFLPTLDNEQFF

clone_size: .
v_call: TRBV19
j_call: TRBJ2-5
cdr3_length: 13
d_call: .
cdr3_nt: TGTGCCAGTAGTCCACAGGGGAGGGAGACCCAGTACTTC
cdr3_aa: CASSPQGRETQYF

clone_size: .
v_call: TRBV5-1
j_call: TRBJ2-7
cdr3_length: 13
d_call: .
cdr3_nt: TGCGCCAGCAGCTCGGGATCGATAGACGAGCAGTACTTC
cdr3_aa: CASSSGSIDEQYF

clone_size: .
v_call: TRBV18
j_call: TRBJ2-2
cdr3_length: 14
d_call: .
cdr3_nt: TGTGCCAGCTCACCATTGGACACCACCGGGGAGCTGTTTTTT
cdr3_aa: CASSPLDTTGELFF

clone_size: .
v_call: TRBV6-6
j_call: TRBJ2-5
cdr3_length: 15
d_call: TRBD2
cdr3_nt: TGTGCCAGCAAAAAGGGCCTAGCGGGGCAAGAGACCCAGTACTTC
cdr3_aa: CASKKGLAGQETQYF

clone_size: few
v_call: TRBV5-8
j_call: TRBJ2-7
cdr3_length: 14
d_call: .
cdr3_nt: TGTGCCAGCAGCGCGCAGCGGTTCTCCTACGAGCAGTACTTC
cdr3_aa: CASSAQRFSYEQYF

clone_size: .
v_call: TRBV7-8
j_call: TRBJ2-2
cdr3_length: 15
d_call: .
cdr3_nt: TGTGCCAGCAGCTTAATTTCTGCGAACACCGGGGAGCTGTTTTTT
cdr3_aa: CASSLISANTGELFF

clone_size: .
v_call: TRBV7-2
j_call: TRBJ2-7
cdr3_length: 16
d_call: TRBD1
cdr3_nt: TGTGCCAGCAGCTCCACCGGGACAGGGGGCTTCTACGAGCAGTACTTC
cdr3_aa: CASSSTGTGGFYEQYF

clone_size: .
v_call: TRBV5-4
j_call: TRBJ1-2
cdr3_length: 14
d_call: .
cdr3_nt: TGTGCCAGCAGCTTGGCCACCGGGAACTATGGCTACACCTTC
cdr3_aa: CASSLATGNYGYTF

clone_size: few
v_call: TRBV10-3
j_call: TRBJ1-1
cdr3_length: 16
d_call: .
cdr3_nt: TGTGCCATCAGTCGCCCCTTGGCAGGGGTGGGGACTGAAGCTTTCTTT
cdr3_aa: CAISRPLAGVGTEAFF

clone_size: .
v_call: TRBV7-9
j_call: TRBJ1-6
cdr3_length: 15
d_call: .
cdr3_nt: TGTGCCAGCAGCTTAGGTGGGGGGGTCTCTTCACCCCTCCACTTT
cdr3_aa: CASSLGGGVSSPLHF

clone_size: .
v_call: TRBV28
j_call: TRBJ1-2
cdr3_length: 14
d_call: .
cdr3_nt: TGTGCCAGCAGTTTGCTAGGAGCTAACTATGGCTACACCTTC
cdr3_aa: CASSLLGANYGYTF

clone_size: few
v_call: TRBV19
j_call: TRBJ2-3
cdr3_length: 14
d_call: TRBD1
cdr3_nt: TGTGCCAGTAGTATAGGGACAGGTCAGAATACGCAGTATTTT
cdr3_aa: CASSIGTGQNTQYF

clone_size: .
v_call: TRBV29-1
j_call: TRBJ1-1
cdr3_length: 12
d_call: TRBD1
cdr3_nt: TGCAGCGTTGTCGACAGGGCGGCTGAAGCTTTCTTT
cdr3_aa: CSVVDRAAEAFF

clone_size: few
v_call: TRBV5-6
j_call: TRBJ2-5
cdr3_length: 13
d_call: .
cdr3_nt: TGTGCCAGCAGCTCGGACATGAGGGAGACCCAGTACTTC
cdr3_aa: CASSSDMRETQYF

clone_size: .
v_call: TRBV5-1
j_call: TRBJ1-2
cdr3_length: 11
d_call: .
cdr3_nt: TGCGCCAGCAGCCACACAGAAGGCTACACCTTC
cdr3_aa: CASSHTEGYTF

clone_size: .
v_call: TRBV6-1
j_call: TRBJ1-5
cdr3_length: 13
d_call: .
cdr3_nt: TGTGCCAGCAGCACCGACTCGTTGGAGCCCCAGCATTTT
cdr3_aa: CASSTDSLEPQHF

clone_size: .
v_call: TRBV15
j_call: TRBJ1-5
cdr3_length: 11
d_call: .
cdr3_nt: TGTGCCACCAGCAGAGGGGACATTTGGCATTTT
cdr3_aa: CATSRGDIWHF

clone_size: few
v_call: TRBV28
j_call: TRBJ1-5
cdr3_length: 15
d_call: TRBD1
cdr3_nt: TGTGCCAGCAGAGGTCGCGGGACAGCGCTTACGCCCCAGCATTTT
cdr3_aa: CASRGRGTALTPQHF

clone_size: .
v_call: TRBV25-1
j_call: TRBJ1-2
cdr3_length: 16
d_call: TRBD1
cdr3_nt: TGTGCCAGCAGTGGAACCGACAGGGGGAGGAACTATGGCTACACCTTC
cdr3_aa: CASSGTDRGRNYGYTF

clone_size: .
v_call: TRBV7-2
j_call: TRBJ1-5
cdr3_length: 18
d_call: TRBD1
cdr3_nt: TGTGCCAGCAGCTTAGCGGGGCGCAGGGGGCATGGTGGTCAGCCCCAGCATTTT
cdr3_aa: CASSLAGRRGHGGQPQHF

clone_size: .
v_call: TRBV25-1
j_call: TRBJ1-2
cdr3_length: 14
d_call: TRBD1
cdr3_nt: TGTGCCAGCAAGGGGACAGGGGGTTACTATGGCTACACCTTC
cdr3_aa: CASKGTGGYYGYTF

clone_size: .
v_call: TRBV29-1
j_call: TRBJ1-5
cdr3_length: 13
d_call: .
cdr3_nt: TGCAGCTGTAACACAGGGAGTAATCAGCCCCAGCATTTT
cdr3_aa: CSCNTGSNQPQHF

clone_size: once
v_call: TRBV10-1
j_call: TRBJ2-3
cdr3_length: 15
d_call: TRBD2
cdr3_nt: TGCGCCAGCAGTATTCTAGCGGGGGGCACAGATACGCAGTATTTT
cdr3_aa: CASSILAGGTDTQYF

clone_size: few
v_call: TRBV2
j_call: TRBJ2-5
cdr3_length: 12
d_call: .
cdr3_nt: TGTGCCAGCAGTTTCAGGGTGGAGACCCAGTACTTC
cdr3_aa: CASSFRVETQYF

clone_size: .
v_call: TRBV10-3
j_call: TRBJ2-7
cdr3_length: 15
d_call: TRBD1
cdr3_nt: TGTGCCATCAGTGCCGATGGGACAGGGAAGGACGAGCAGTACTTC
cdr3_aa: CAISADGTGKDEQYF

clone_size: few
v_call: TRBV19
j_call: TRBJ2-3
cdr3_length: 16
d_call: .
cdr3_nt: TGTGCCAGTAGTATAGATGGAACTACGGGCACAGATACGCAGTATTTT
cdr3_aa: CASSIDGTTGTDTQYF

clone_size: .
v_call: TRBV6-5
j_call: TRBJ2-4
cdr3_length: 14
d_call: .
cdr3_nt: TGTGCCAGCAGTTACGACCAGGATCGGAACATTCAGTACTTC
cdr3_aa: CASSYDQDRNIQYF

clone_size: .
v_call: TRBV6-5
j_call: TRBJ1-6
cdr3_length: 15
d_call: .
cdr3_nt: TGTGCCAGCAGTTGGTTGGGGCAGGGAAACTCACCCCTCCACTTT
cdr3_aa: CASSWLGQGNSPLHF

clone_size: once
v_call: TRBV28
j_call: TRBJ2-5
cdr3_length: 14
d_call: TRBD2
cdr3_nt: TGTGCCAGCAGTCGACGGGGGGGGAGAGAGACCCAGTACTTC
cdr3_aa: CASSRRGGRETQYF

clone_size: .
v_call: TRBV5-8
j_call: TRBJ2-7
cdr3_length: 15
d_call: .
cdr3_nt: TGTGCCAGCAGCTTTAGTGACAGCTACTCCTACGAGCAGTACTTC
cdr3_aa: CASSFSDSYSYEQYF

clone_size: .
v_call: TRBV5-1
j_call: TRBJ1-5
cdr3_length: 15
d_call: TRBD1
cdr3_nt: TGCGCCAGCAGCTGGGGACAGGGCGCCAATCAGCCCCAGCATTTT
cdr3_aa: CASSWGQGANQPQHF

clone_size: .
v_call: TRBV7-9
j_call: TRBJ2-1
cdr3_length: 12
d_call: .
cdr3_nt: TGTTCCAGCAGCTTATCAGACTATGAGCAGTTCTTC
cdr3_aa: CSSSLSDYEQFF

clone_size: .
v_call: TRBV11-2
j_call: TRBJ2-7
cdr3_length: 14
d_call: .
cdr3_nt: TGTGCCAGCAGACGGACGGGGGGCGCCTACGAGCAGTACTTC
cdr3_aa: CASRRTGGAYEQYF

clone_size: .
v_call: TRBV15
j_call: TRBJ2-5
cdr3_length: 17
d_call: .
cdr3_nt: TGTGCCACCAGCAGTCCGTCCCCAGCACTACTCCAAGAGACCCAGTACTTC
cdr3_aa: CATSSPSPALLQETQYF

clone_size: once
v_call: TRBV29-1
j_call: TRBJ2-3
cdr3_length: 14
d_call: TRBD1
cdr3_nt: TGCAGCGTTGACTTACAGGGGGCAACAGATACGCAGTATTTT
cdr3_aa: CSVDLQGATDTQYF

clone_size: .
v_call: TRBV7-9
j_call: TRBJ2-5
cdr3_length: 17
d_call: TRBD1
cdr3_nt: TGTTCCAGCAGCACCGGGACAGGGGGAAGTTACCAAGAGACCCAGTACTTC
cdr3_aa: CSSSTGTGGSYQETQYF

clone_size: .
v_call: TRBV18
j_call: TRBJ2-7
cdr3_length: 15
d_call: TRBD1
cdr3_nt: TGTGCCAGCTCACCACCGGGACAGGGACGGAGCGAGCAGTACTTC
cdr3_aa: CASSPPGQGRSEQYF

clone_size: .
v_call: TRBV7-8
j_call: TRBJ2-7
cdr3_length: 15
d_call: TRBD1
cdr3_nt: TGTGCCAGCAGGCAACAGGGGACAGGATCCTACGAGCAGTACTTC
cdr3_aa: CASRQQGTGSYEQYF

clone_size: .
v_call: TRBV4-3
j_call: TRBJ2-2
cdr3_length: 16
d_call: .
cdr3_nt: TGCGCCAGCAGCCAAGACCGGGTTACGAACACCGGGGAGCTGTTTTTT
cdr3_aa: CASSQDRVTNTGELFF

clone_size: .
v_call: TRBV21-1
j_call: TRBJ2-3
cdr3_length: 14
d_call: .
cdr3_nt: TGTGCCAGCAGCAAAGTAGCCCTCACAGATACGCAGTATTTT
cdr3_aa: CASSKVALTDTQYF

clone_size: few
v_call: TRBV27
j_call: TRBJ1-2
cdr3_length: 19
d_call: TRBD1
cdr3_nt: TGTGCCAGCAGTTTACGCCCCACGGGACAGGGGTTTACTAACTATGGCTACACCTTC
cdr3_aa: CASSLRPTGQGFTNYGYTF

clone_size: .
v_call: TRBV7-9
j_call: TRBJ2-2
cdr3_length: 15
d_call: .
cdr3_nt: TGTGCCAGCAGCCACCGGACTCTCGACACCGGGGAGCTGTTTTTT
cdr3_aa: CASSHRTLDTGELFF

clone_size: .
v_call: TRBV19
j_call: TRBJ2-7
cdr3_length: 14
d_call: TRBD2
cdr3_nt: TGTGCCAGCGCCAGGACTAGCGGGGCCTACGAGCAGTACTTC
cdr3_aa: CASARTSGAYEQYF

clone_size: .
v_call: TRBV29-1
j_call: TRBJ2-7
cdr3_length: 13
d_call: .
cdr3_nt: TGCAGCGCCCGAGGCGGGCTCTCCTACGAGCAGTACTTC
cdr3_aa: CSARGGLSYEQYF

clone_size: .
v_call: TRBV30
j_call: TRBJ2-6
cdr3_length: 21
d_call: TRBD1
cdr3_nt: TGTGCCTGGAGGTCAAGGGACAGGGGCGTCCTCTCCACCTCTGGGGCCAACGTCCTGACTTTC
cdr3_aa: CAWRSRDRGVLSTSGANVLTF

clone_size: .
v_call: TRBV5-6
j_call: TRBJ2-3
cdr3_length: 14
d_call: .
cdr3_nt: TGTGCCAGCACCTTGTCAGGGCAGGCAGATACGCAGTATTTT
cdr3_aa: CASTLSGQADTQYF

clone_size: few
v_call: TRBV27
j_call: TRBJ2-7
cdr3_length: 17
d_call: .
cdr3_nt: TGTGCCAGCAGTTTAGGCTGGAGGTCGGGGAACGGGTACGAGCAGTACTTC
cdr3_aa: CASSLGWRSGNGYEQYF